This T cell receptor beta chain appears in the sequencing data of a study of cytomegalovirus exposure and HLA in healthy donors. Turning to the study itself: Counted in an early data release were 65 million to 100 million unique TCRs from HLA-typed donors.

Notes on this clone: Antigen unknown.

The PCR ran on 60 Vbeta and 13 Jbeta primers. Using immunoSEQ multiplex PCR, the repertoire was profiled, and TCRdb retains in-frame clones only, with some absent. The profile covers around 140,000 clones, with around 78% appearing a single time and about 1.5% taken by the ten largest. Notes on the study in general: In a later analysis, V- and J-gene trimming of beta chains associated with a DCLRE1C missense variant, replicated independently. In a later analysis, CMV-associated beta chains were mostly HLA-associated, it appeared.

The germline gives CDR1 SEHNR, CDR2 FQNEAQ (reference sequence). CDR3 size: 15 residues. Trimming took off 2 bases at V and 2 bases at J, with 10 bases between the two ends. The rearrangement uses TRBV7-9 and TRBJ2-1; the D gene is possibly TRBD2 (5 bases). Sequenced sample: PBMCs. The source of this sequence is a woman aged 18-29 years in good health and CMV-seronegative. The CDR3 sequence: CASSLREPAYNEQFF. The CDR3 DNA is TGTGCCAGCAGCTTAAGGGAGCCCGCCTACAATGAGCAGTTCTTC.